The rows below give T cell receptor beta chains drawn from one sample of a study of blood T cell repertoires in COVID-19. Sequencing used immunoSEQ multiplex PCR; TCRdb keeps in-frame clones, though not all of them. The sample has around 160,000 clones; approximately 80% are singletons. Sequencing was done on a sample of PBMCs or T cells enriched from blood (not recorded which). The receptors originated from an older woman who had recovered from COVID-19. The CDR3 runs from the conserved cysteine through the conserved F or W. The D gene is left open where the match is weak.

>TRBJ1-5|TRBV9|.
CASSVPSFRNQPQHF
>TRBJ1-2|TRBV5-3|TRBD1
CARIQGMDGYTF
>TRBJ1-5|TRBV10-3|.
CAISGGGSGQPQHF
>TRBJ2-7|TRBV29-1|.
CSVQRPQGSEQYF
>TRBJ1-1|TRBV19|TRBD1
CASSLDRGLMNTEAFF
>TRBJ2-3|TRBV2|.
CASSERQSRTDTQYF
>TRBJ1-6|TRBV4-1|.
CASSQDGREGSPLHF
>TRBJ1-1|TRBV7-9|TRBD1
CASSPRTGRVGGTEAFF
>TRBJ1-5|TRBV6-5|TRBD1
CASSNLDRERQPQHF
>TRBJ1-1|TRBV2|.
CASSLDRGYTEAFF
>TRBJ1-4|TRBV2|TRBD1
CASRGTGGLGKLFF
>TRBJ2-7|TRBV18|.
CASSPLGARVYSSYEQYF
>TRBJ2-5|TRBV7-8|TRBD2
CASSLGLAGVGETQYF
>TRBJ1-2|TRBV6-6|TRBD1
CASRRQGESYGYTF
>TRBJ2-1|TRBV5-1|.
CASSLPTGDSDEQFF
>TRBJ2-1|TRBV6-5|.
CASSRSGLTYNEQFF
>TRBJ1-1|TRBV6-1|TRBD1
CASSGNRGYTEAFF
>TRBJ2-3|TRBV5-4|TRBD2
CASSLGGSSGDTQYF
>TRBJ1-2|TRBV11-2|.
CASGGQLTGYTF
>TRBJ1-6|TRBV7-2|TRBD1
CASSLGTGSNSPLHF
>TRBJ2-5|TRBV6-6|.
CASSLQGPQETQYF
>TRBJ1-4|TRBV2|TRBD1
CASSYTGGTNEKLFF
>TRBJ1-6|TRBV7-9|.
CASSDWGLESPLHF
>TRBJ1-5|TRBV9|TRBD1
CASSPGGSQGQPQHF
>TRBJ1-1|TRBV11-2|.
CASSLQFNTEAFF
>TRBJ2-1|TRBV9|TRBD1
CASSVSQGTYNEQFF
>TRBJ2-2|TRBV5-4|.
CASSPGWGAGTGELFF
>TRBJ2-2|TRBV4-1|TRBD1
CASSLGQGIAGELFF
>TRBJ2-1|TRBV5-1|TRBD1
CASSVTGGNNEQFF
>TRBJ2-2|TRBV10-1|.
CASSERLPGATGELFF
>TRBJ1-3|TRBV5-1|TRBD1
CASRTGPPSGNTIYF
>TRBJ2-5|TRBV6-5|.
CASSYGAEMASETQYF
>TRBJ1-2|TRBV4-2|.
CASSRPDTFLF
>TRBJ2-3|TRBV18|.
CASSTKGSGRTDTQYF
>TRBJ2-1|TRBV18|TRBD2
CASSPPLGGGSEQFF
>TRBJ2-5|TRBV24-1|.
CATGVPQTFQAQETQYF
>TRBJ1-2|TRBV9|.
CASSANQGMHGYTF
>TRBJ2-1|TRBV12-3/TRBV12-4|TRBD1
CASGTDRVGEQFF
>TRBJ2-5|TRBV3-1/TRBV3-2|TRBD2
CASGLAAQETQYF
>TRBJ1-6|TRBV19|TRBD1
CASSYTGTGVNSPLHF
>TRBJ1-6|TRBV6-6|.
CASSSQGLGSPLHF
>TRBJ1-1|TRBV19|TRBD1
CASSKTGVSNTEAFF
>TRBJ2-7|TRBV6-5|.
CASRPPGSGYEQYF
>TRBJ2-7|TRBV21-1|.
CASSKEGDRALYYEQYF
>TRBJ2-1|TRBV9|TRBD2
CASSILAGGLKDEQFF
>TRBJ1-5|TRBV28|TRBD1
CASSLGTSGGGNQPQHF
>TRBJ1-1|TRBV5-1|.
CASSSDRPNTEAFF
>TRBJ2-1|TRBV12-3/TRBV12-4|TRBD2
CASSLNAGTSKFF
>TRBJ2-1|TRBV4-1|.
CASSQIGAPFDEQFF
>TRBJ2-1|TRBV19|.
CASSSLSSYNEQFF
>TRBJ2-2|TRBV29-1|TRBD1
CSVTTGTTGELFF
>TRBJ1-3|TRBV5-1|.
CASSLGTAGNTIYF
>TRBJ1-2|TRBV12-3/TRBV12-4|.
CASSFGTAYGYTF
>TRBJ1-2|TRBV3-1/TRBV3-2|.
CASSRTENYGYTF
>TRBJ2-7|TRBV5-8|TRBD1
CASTRGPYEQYF